Below are 18 T cell receptor beta chains sequenced from a single sample in a study of T cell changes during pregnancy in multiple sclerosis. Profiled with immunoSEQ multiplex PCR; TCRdb holds only in-frame clones, not every one. The profile shows 90,000 to 120,000 clones, approximately 90% of them singletons. The sequenced sample was peripheral blood, obtained in the third trimester of pregnancy. The receptors here all came from a female donor in good health, enrolled as a control in a pregnancy study.

The gene calls are TRBV9 and TRBJ2-1; D perhaps matches TRBD2 (5 bases). Trimming shortened V by 0 bases and J by 8 bases, and 12 bases separated the two germline ends. The CDR3 runs 14 residues. Germline CDR1 SGDLS, CDR2 YYNGEE. The CDR3 nucleotides read TGTGCCAGCAGCGTAGTGGGGTCCGGGGATGAGCAGTTCTTC. Amino acid sequence: CASSVVGSGDEQFF.

The rearrangement links TRBV5-4 to TRBJ2-7; D may be TRBD2 (5 bases). V lost 3 bases and J 5 bases, leaving 12 bases between the germline ends. The CDR3 runs to 13 residues. Germline V gene data show CDR1 as SGHNT and CDR2 as YYREEE (reference sequence). CDR3 in amino acids: CASSYPGMNEQYF. CDR3 bases: TGTGCCAGCAGCTACCCCGGGATGAACGAGCAGTACTTC.

This chain uses TRBV7-9 with TRBJ2-2, with D possibly being TRBD1 (6 bases). The V end lost 4 bases, the J end lost 0 bases, and 12 bases lay between the germline ends. The CDR3 spans 16 residues. Germline-derived CDR1 and CDR2 are SEHNR and FQNEAQ (reference sequence). CDR3 nucleotides: TGTGCCAGCAGCTCCTGGGGGCAGGCGAACACCGGGGAGCTGTTTTTT. It translates to CASSSWGQANTGELFF.

The gene calls are TRBV29-1 and TRBJ2-2; 10 nucleotides line up with TRBD1. CDR1 is SQVTM, CDR2 ANQGSEA, per germline. The ends lost 7 bases at V and 6 bases at J; junction bases unmatched: 11. The CDR3 runs 15 residues. CDR3: CSGGTGANMAGELFF. The CDR3 region has the DNA TGCAGCGGGGGGACAGGGGCTAACATGGCCGGGGAGCTGTTTTTT.

The V and J genes are TRBV7-8 and TRBJ1-1; a possible D gene is TRBD1 (6 bases). With 5 bases removed from V and 5 bases from J, the gap between germline ends came to 21 bases. Per the germline V gene, CDR1 is SGHVS and CDR2 is FQNEAQ. The CDR3 runs to 16 residues. CDR3 protein: CASSLREGVRWTEAFF. CDR3 nucleotides: TGTGCCAGCAGCCTTCGGGAGGGGGTTCGTTGGACTGAAGCTTTCTTT.

This chain joins TRBV6-5 and TRBJ2-3; 9 bases are shared with TRBD2. The CDR3 extends over 15 amino acids. Trimming removed 5 bases from V and 1 base from J; junction bases left unmatched: 4. Germline V gives CDR1 MNHEY, CDR2 SVGAGI. CDR3 nucleotide sequence: TGTGCCAGCAGTATTAGCGGGGGTCGCACAGATACGCAGTATTTT. Protein: CASSISGGRTDTQYF.

The chain combines TRBV7-3 with TRBJ2-2; D gene unclear. The V end lost 5 bases, the J end lost 6 bases, and 13 bases lay between the germline ends. Germline-derived CDR1 and CDR2 are SGHTA and FQGTGA. The CDR3 contains 14 residues. The CDR3 region is CASSPGLAPGELFF. The CDR3 coding sequence is TGTGCCAGCAGCCCTGGGCTGGCCCCCGGGGAGCTGTTTTTT.

The chain combines TRBV19 with TRBJ1-6; D may be TRBD1 (5 bases). The germline CDR1 and CDR2 sequences are LNHDA and SQIVND (reference sequence). This CDR3 spans 15 amino acids. Between the trimmed V and J ends, which lost 5 bases and 5 bases, there was a span of 13 bases. CDR3 in amino acids: CASSPLSGDNSPLHF. The CDR3 DNA follows: TGTGCCAGTAGTCCCCTCTCGGGGGATAATTCACCCCTCCACTTT.

This chain joins TRBV7-2 and TRBJ2-7, with TRBD2 matching over 8 bases. This CDR3 has 16 amino acids. The germline V gene encodes CDR1 SGHTA and CDR2 FQGNSA. The V and J ends lost 5 bases and 4 bases, in that order; junction bases with no gene match: 13. The CDR3 sequence is CASSGGGAGGIYEQYF. In DNA, the CDR3 is TGTGCCAGCAGCGGAGGGGGTGCGGGGGGAATTTACGAGCAGTACTTC.

This clone has just one count. The junction departs from the called germline gene at one end, perhaps through a read error. The V call is TRBV7-2, the J call TRBJ1-5; D might be TRBD1 (6 bases). The CDR3 is made up of 15 amino acids. Germline loops: CDR1 SGHTA, CDR2 FQGNSA. The CDR3 loop is CASSLGGVANQPQHF. In DNA, the CDR3 is TGTGCCAGCAGTTTAGGGGGGGTCGCCAATCAGCCCCAGCATTTT.

J is TRBJ2-1 and V is TRBV19; a possible D gene is TRBD1 (6 bases). The CDR3 spans 18 residues. V was shortened by 5 bases and J by 9 bases, with 29 bases between the two germline ends. Germline V CDR1 and CDR2: LNHDA, SQIVND (reference sequence). This CDR3 is CASSALQGLVVGASEQFF. CDR3 bases: TGTGCCAGTAGTGCACTACAGGGTCTTGTGGTTGGGGCAAGTGAGCAGTTCTTC.

The chain employs TRBV18 and TRBJ2-7, with 11 positions matching TRBD1. The trim removed 6 bases at V and 5 bases at J, leaving 9 bases unmatched. Germline-derived CDR1 and CDR2 are KGHSH and LQKENI. The length of the CDR3 is 15 residues. The CDR3 reads CASSFGTGGSHEQYF. In nucleotides, the CDR3 is TGTGCCAGCTCGTTCGGGACAGGGGGATCCCACGAGCAGTACTTC. The complete variable domain, with remaining parts taken from reference TRBV18 and TRBJ2-7, reads NAGVMQNPRHLVRRRGQEARLRCSPMKGHSHVYWYRQLPEEGLKFMVYLQKENIIDESGMPKERFSAEFPKEGPSILRIQQVVRGDSAAYFCASSFGTGGSHEQYFGPGTRLTVT.

This CDR3 is CASSLLAGGGNEQFF. For the CDR3, the DNA is TGCGCCAGCAGCTTGCTAGCGGGGGGAGGCAATGAGCAGTTCTTC. The chain recombines TRBV5-1 with TRBJ2-1, with 11 bases fitting TRBD2. Trimming cost V 1 base and J 6 bases; bases outside gene matches: 3. CDR3 size: 15 residues. Germline-derived CDR1 and CDR2 are SGHRS and YFSETQ.

The genes are TRBV5-1 and TRBJ1-1, with unresolved D. The CDR3 is 16 residues long. CDR1 and CDR2 from the germline V gene are SGHRS and YFSETQ. Trimming left V 4 bases short and J 2 bases short, with 18 bases between. For the CDR3, the DNA is TGCGCCAGCAGCCAACCCCCCAGAAACAAAAACACTGAAGCTTTCTTT. Amino acid sequence: CASSQPPRNKNTEAFF.

The genes are TRBV6-1 and TRBJ2-7; D possibly corresponds to TRBD1 (6 bases). The V gene lost 6 bases and the J gene lost 4 bases, with 19 bases spanning the gap. Per the germline V gene, CDR1 is MNHNS and CDR2 is SASEGT. The CDR3 loop spans 15 amino acids. CDR3 residues: CASRGLTGWAYEQYF. The DNA of the CDR3 is TGTGCCAGCAGAGGGCTAACAGGGTGGGCGTACGAGCAGTACTTC.

The rearrangement uses TRBV29-1 and TRBJ2-7, with TRBD2 matching over 8 bases. After removal of 7 bases from V and 6 bases from J, the junction contained 11 bases not matched to a gene. Looked up from germline, CDR1 is SQVTM and CDR2 is ANQGSEA. The CDR3 is 13 amino acids. The CDR3 sequence is CSAVGGGISEQYF. For the CDR3, the DNA is TGCAGCGCCGTCGGGGGGGGGATTAGCGAGCAGTACTTC.

This chain uses TRBV5-6 with TRBJ1-1; D unresolved. The CDR3 consists of 15 residues. Trimming removed 4 bases at V and 0 bases at J, with 13 bases between. Germline V lookup: CDR1 SGHDT, CDR2 YYEEEE. The CDR3 sequence is CASSHTASMNTEAFF. The CDR3, as DNA: TGTGCCAGCAGCCACACAGCCTCCATGAACACTGAAGCTTTCTTT.

The chain is built from TRBV2 and TRBJ1-6; possible D gene TRBD1, 5 bases. Germline-derived CDR1 and CDR2 are SNHLY and FYNNEI. The V end was cut by 8 bases, the J end by 7 bases, with 12 bases between. The CDR3 consists of 13 residues. CDR3 residues: CASGRQGNSPLHF. DNA for the CDR3: TGTGCCAGCGGGAGGCAGGGCAATTCACCCCTCCACTTT.